Listed here is a single T cell receptor beta chain. Its antigen target is currently unknown. Per-nucleotide qualities are absent, and no much larger clonotype sits a single base away. The data originate from a study of cytomegalovirus exposure and HLA in healthy donors listed by TCRdb under 2017. A note on the overall study: An earlier analysis of approximately 640 of the donors reported about 250 Gb of sequence data and more than 90 million unique TCR beta sequences from roughly 200 million T cells. Roughly 320 gigabases of sequencing data and 70 million to 95 million unique TCR sequences made up an early release that covered 640 HLA-typed donors. The genetic ancestry cluster associated with self-reported Caucasian donors included 80% to 90% of the approximately 400 genotyped donors. The study aimed to test whether cataloging public T cell receptors could reveal signatures of past pathogen exposure. The study used immunosequencing to profile the T cell repertoires of several hundred subjects and linked those repertoires to cytomegalovirus serostatus. Besides the first cohort of approximately 710 subjects, a separate validation cohort made up of 120 different subjects was used. To predict cytomegalovirus infection status, the study brought together high-throughput TCR immunosequencing, statistical association of individual TCRs with disease status, and machine learning. In a later analysis, previously published TCR beta repertoires from 670 or so donors were re-analyzed and high-resolution HLA genotyping was added so that TCR occurrence patterns could be studied. The later analysis used no new phenotypic data to find candidate immune exposures, relying instead on TCR beta sequences and their occurrence across donors. In an earlier analysis of a few hundred of the donors, high-throughput TCR beta sequencing was used to judge whether each TCR beta V gene segment behaved as functional or pseudogenic. Donor age, sex, ethnicity and CMV serostatus were compiled alongside the repertoire data. A later genetic analysis took genome-wide SNP genotypes for about 65% of the 666 donors and used that subset as a discovery cohort. Every repertoire in the discovery cohort had been generated on one and the same sequencing platform. Both class I and class II loci were covered by HLA typing, at four-digit resolution. The number of typed donors differed by locus: roughly 629-640 for A, B, C, DRB1 and DQB1; approximately 530 for DQA1; 600 to 610 for DPA1; and around 470 for DPB1. Because of strong linkage in the cohort, five DR-DQ haplotypes were treated as single units for association and clustering. On average, around 200,000 unique TCR beta nucleotide sequences were sequenced per donor among several hundred genotyped donors of the cohort, with around 19% of those sequences being non-productive. The paper as a whole reports these results and caveats: Fewer than 20 rarely observed V segments, including chromosome 9 orphons, were excluded from the earlier analysis of approximately 500 of the donors because counts were too low. Immune exposure information for the cohort was limited to CMV serostatus. V-gene and J-gene trimming of TCR beta chains was associated with a missense DCLRE1C variant in a later genetic analysis, and the association was replicated in an independent cohort. A later genetic analysis reported fewer N-insertions in productive TCRs among donors in an Asian-associated ancestry cluster than the roughly 700-donor mean. The authors suggested that the approach could potentially be generalized to other disease states and immunological phenotypes. When HLA alleles, especially DR and DQ, strongly co-occurred, TCR associations were difficult to assign to individual alleles. According to a later analysis, most CMV-associated TCR beta chains appeared to be HLA-restricted, and the HLA associations seemed to be driven largely by CMV exposure. The study gave a list of more than 150 TCR beta chains associated with cytomegalovirus. The classifier was reported to diagnose cytomegalovirus status with high specificity and sensitivity in both the original cohort and the validation cohort. In a later analysis, some 18,000 TCR beta sequences were associated with specific HLA alleles at a false discovery rate of 0.05. A cluster of highly shared sequence variants was judged likely to represent a technical artifact of the sequencing pipeline. Sequencing depth was assumed to be roughly uniform across donors in the presence/absence analyses, though that assumption may not hold. Linkage disequilibrium might explain the correlated functional status among segregating V segments, but an unknown experimental factor could not be excluded. In this cohort, only TCR beta chains were sequenced, and detectable features were limited by the absence of alpha or paired-chain data. An earlier analysis of 587 of the donors showed that most TCR beta V segments appeared in productive rearrangements either about 87% or about 30% of the time, which broadly matched IMGT annotations. Because some donors lacked HLA typing at each locus, the association tests relied only on the typed subset. A further reported finding was that TCR beta sequences accurately predicted the HLA-A and HLA-B alleles for most subjects in the first cohort. In a later analysis, HLA-associated TCR beta chains were found to be more clonally expanded and to have lower generation probabilities than equally common non-associated chains. Most TCR sequences were observed very rarely across donors, whereas some public TCRs were present in many individuals. A later analysis found that TCR association rates varied across HLA loci, with DRB1 alleles showing the most associated TCRs and HLA-C alleles the fewest. In vitro tests confirmed that a few of the cytomegalovirus-associated TCR beta chains recognize cytomegalovirus antigens. Several of the top co-occurrence clusters appeared to be linked to parvovirus B19, influenza, CMV and Epstein-Barr virus, according to a later analysis.

In total, 666 healthy bone marrow donors made up the cohort. All cohort members were sampled while nominally healthy, although unrecorded immune exposures were likely present. The donor tested CMV seronegative and was one of the 352 seronegative cohort members. A peripheral blood sample was collected from each donor, and TCR beta sequencing was performed on peripheral blood mononuclear cells. The Qiagen DNeasy Blood Extraction Kit was used to extract genomic DNA from the blood cell samples. The library was made by the immunoSEQ multiplex PCR assay. For the multiplex PCR, a mixture combining 60 forward primers for TCR Vbeta segments and 13 reverse primers for TCR Jbeta segments was used. The CDR3 region of rearranged TCR beta genes was amplified from genomic DNA by a multiplex PCR assay. On the Illumina HiSeq System, the amplified TCR beta libraries were sequenced as 87-base-pair reads. Per the authors' processing: A later analysis tallied about 77 million unique TCR beta chains across the 550 to 850 repertoires, and about 10 million of those chains were shared by two or more donors. Raw reads were error-corrected and collapsed into unique sequences by a nearest-neighbor algorithm in which closely related sequences were merged to remove PCR and sequencing errors. CDR3 sequences were aligned to IMGT reference sequences to assign V, D and J gene segments. For a sequence to be retained, a match of at least six nucleotides was required to both a V gene segment and a J gene segment. Rearrangements were called productive when the CDR3 lacked stop codons and stayed in frame with V and J; all others were non-productive. Following IMGT convention, CDR3 was defined as the stretch from the second conserved V-encoded cysteine to the conserved J-encoded phenylalanine. Sequences without an unambiguous match to a single V gene segment were excluded from the earlier analysis of a few hundred of the donors. An earlier analysis of fewer than 650 of the donors classified V segments as functional when productive rearrangements were above 56.7% and as segregating when the standard deviation between donors was above 5%. A statistical classification framework was built to diagnose cytomegalovirus status from the catalog of TCR beta chain sequences. In a later analysis, TCR nucleotide sequences were compared against IMGT/GENE-DB human TR gene sequences so that V and J genes could be assigned. The TCRdist pipeline was used in a later analysis to assign CDR3 sequences and most-parsimonious VDJ recombination scenarios. A later analysis defined each TCR beta chain by its CDR3 amino acid sequence plus V-gene family, and excluded reads lacking a unique V-gene family. As a way to deal with suspected cross-contamination and a sequencing artifact, a later analysis dropped 640 or so nucleotide sequences that were highly shared and had low generation probability. A later analysis calculated a clonal expansion index for each public chain from normalized within-repertoire ranks of inferred template counts. In a later analysis, generation probabilities were computed with a VDJ recombination model fitted to out-of-frame rearrangements, and the resulting probabilities were checked against IGoR. In a later analysis, hypergeometric tests were used to score TCR-TCR, TCR-HLA and TCR-CMV co-occurrence, with a repertoire-size bias correction applied to TCR pairs. In a later analysis, false discovery rates were estimated by permuting HLA or CMV assignments 20 times. In a later analysis, co-occurring TCRs were grouped with DBSCAN, and TCRdist sequence similarity was added when clustering was performed within HLA-allele-positive subsets. For co-occurrence clustering, repertoires with fewer than 30,000 or more than 120,000 public chains were excluded, along with 5 or 6 repertoires with anomalous nucleotide sharing. TCRdb re-hosts the immuneACCESS table, in-frame sequences only. Its copies lack some clones; in the studies checked, an unresolved V gene accounts for under half of them, and the cause for the rest is not known. Clone size and V and J calls were adopted from that table, with D and trimming inferred from the DNA. A total of over 95,000 clones appear in this sample, roughly 80% of them only once. The ten largest make up 7.7% of the sample.

The sequencing sample was made of PBMCs. The clonotype was recovered from a female donor in good health and CMV-seronegative.

The CDR3 amino acid sequence is: CASSQDPTGRGSYEQYF. The nucleotide sequence reads TGTGCCAGCAGCCAAGATCCAACCGGGAGAGGCTCCTACGAGCAGTACTTC. The chain is assembled from TRBV14 and TRBJ2-7; a weak D assignment points to TRBD2 (6 bases agree). The germline V gene specifies SGHDN as CDR1 and FVKESK as CDR2. The junction carries 15 bases between V and J, which are trimmed by 0 bases and 0 bases respectively. Measured from the cysteine to the phenylalanine, the CDR3 is 17 residues long. Of all the DNA, just the CDR3 is kept, 51 bases in frame from base 1.